This T cell receptor (beta chain) was found in a study of T-cell memory formation after mild COVID-19. This clonotype was found a few times. The antigen is undetermined. Study findings and constraints: A second wave of clones peaked on day 37, and their SARS-CoV-2 specificity went unconfirmed. Cross-reactive memory apparently joined, as some responding clones appeared in pre-infection memory. Most CD4+ clones that shrank were in CM and EM, while CD8+ ones turned up in EMRA. While clones contracting from day 15 to 85 were balanced between CD4 and CD8, later expanders leaned CD4+.

TCRdb recomputed calls from the 5' RACE reads with MiXCR, one row per CDR3 protein. The sample consists of fewer than 350,000 distinct CDR3 sequences, 18% of them appearing once. Germline trimming cut 1 base from V and 1 base from J; bases unmatched to any gene: 1. This CDR3 comprises 15 residues. The germline CDR1 and CDR2 sequences are DFQATT and SNEGSKA (reference sequence). This sequence originates from a man younger than 30 who had mild COVID-19 (a few samples of this study predate the infection). Cell type and time point are not known. Sequences were obtained from PBMCs or a T cell subset sorted from them (not recorded which). The chain has TRBV20-1 and TRBJ2-4; 10 bases match TRBD1. The CDR3 is CSARGQGAAKNIQYF. CDR3 in DNA: TGCAGTGCTAGAGGACAGGGGGCGGCCAAAAACATTCAGTACTTC.